The TCR beta chain described here comes from a study of tumor-infiltrating lymphocytes in primary liver carcinoma. CDR1 LGHNA and CDR2 YSLEER come from the germline V gene. CDR3 length: 16 residues. The V gene lost 0 bases and the J gene lost 6 bases, with 14 bases spanning the gap. Co-extracting RNA and DNA was done with 20-30 mg of unsorted bulk tissue as input. With a constant-region primer, TCR beta cDNA was made from around 520 ng of total RNA. Employing slightly modified ARM-PCR, three nested multiplex PCR rounds were run, and these gave rise to the TCR beta libraries. TRBV1-TRBV30 forward primers paired with a C-beta reverse primer were used in the first two PCR rounds, which ran approximately 10 cycles each. TCRdb used MiXCR to reprocess the multiplex PCR reads, holding one entry per CDR3 protein. Seen here are 150,000 to 200,000 distinct CDR3 sequences, approximately 86% observed once, and the top ten hold 15% to 20%.

The chain carries TRBV4-3 and TRBJ1-4, with D unresolved. The sequencing sample was made of tumor tissue from primary liver carcinoma. This receptor was identified in a man in his forties with primary liver carcinoma and hepatitis B virus infection. Written as DNA, the CDR3 is TGCGCCAGCAGCCAAGATCTTAGGGAACGACATGAAAAACTGTTTTTT. Amino acid sequence: CASSQDLRERHEKLFF.